Sequencing of this TCR beta chain was carried out in a study of CD8 T cells in Susac syndrome. Reverse transcription of about 0.45 to 1 ug RNA was performed with random hexamers. The amplification used immunoSEQ multiplex PCR on TCR beta CDR3; it spanned 54 Vbeta and 13 Jbeta. TCRdb processed the immunoSEQ multiplex PCR reads anew with MiXCR; each CDR3 protein has one entry. The sample records 150,000 to 200,000 distinct CDR3 sequences, just under 95% being singletons. CD8+ and CD4+ T cells from blood underwent TCR beta sequencing, which was carried out in a high-throughput format. Healthy donors served as age- and sex-matched controls. Input material: CD4+ T cells from PBMCs. The receptor's source is a human donor in good health.

The CDR3 protein is CASSLGGNLYEQYF. The CDR3 region has the DNA TGTGCCAGCAGTTTGGGAGGAAATCTCTACGAGCAGTACTTC. This sequence joins TRBV28 and TRBJ2-7; perhaps TRBD2 as D (6 bases). The CDR3 covers 14 residues. Germline CDR1 is MDHEN and CDR2 is SYDVKM. The V end was cut by 3 bases, the J end by 3 bases, with 12 bases between.